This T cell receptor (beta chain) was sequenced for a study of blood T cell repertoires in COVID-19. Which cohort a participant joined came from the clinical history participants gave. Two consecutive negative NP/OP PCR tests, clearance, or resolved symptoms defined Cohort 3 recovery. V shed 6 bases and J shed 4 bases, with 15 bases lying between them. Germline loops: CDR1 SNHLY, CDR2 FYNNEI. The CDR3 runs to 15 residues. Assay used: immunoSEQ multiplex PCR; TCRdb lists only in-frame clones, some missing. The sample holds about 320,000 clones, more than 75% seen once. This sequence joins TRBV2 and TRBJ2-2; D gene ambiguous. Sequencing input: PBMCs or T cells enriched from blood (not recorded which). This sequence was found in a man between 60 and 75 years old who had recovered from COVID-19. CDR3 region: CASSRSSTATGELFF. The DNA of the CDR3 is TGTGCCAGCAGCCGAAGCTCCACCGCCACCGGGGAGCTGTTTTTT. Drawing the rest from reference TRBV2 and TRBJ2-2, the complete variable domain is EPEVTQTPSHQVTQMGQEVILRCVPISNHLYFYWYRQILGQKVEFLVSFYNNEISEKSEIFDDQFSVERPDGSNFTLKIRSTKLEDSAMYFCASSRSSTATGELFFGEGSRLTVL.